This paragraph covers one T cell receptor (beta chain) sequence. These data originate in a study of cytomegalovirus exposure and HLA in healthy donors. The donors were members of the validation cohort comprising over 90 subjects, separate from the roughly 670-subject first cohort. Profiling relied on immunoSEQ multiplex PCR, and the TCRdb table lists in-frame clones only, not all of them. The table shows some 88,000 clones, with 96% occurring only once. Sequences were obtained from PBMCs. This sequence originates from a man aged 18-30 years in good health and CMV-seronegative.

The CDR3 nucleotides are TGTGCCAGTAGTATCGGTCGGAATGAGCAGTTCTTC. It is translated as CASSIGRNEQFF. The chain couples TRBV19 to TRBJ2-1; unclear D gene. Trimming left V 3 bases short and J 7 bases short, with 7 bases between. The CDR3 sequence is 12 residues long. Germline values: CDR1 LNHDA, CDR2 SQIVND (reference sequence).